Presented here are 24 T cell receptor beta chains from one specimen sequenced in a study of shared clonotypes between healthy human individuals. Clones were read by immunoSEQ multiplex PCR, and TCRdb kept only the in-frame ones, dropping some. The sample yields a few million clones, more than 80% seen once. The specimen was naive CD4+ T cells sorted from blood. The subset is: CD45RA+ positively selected. Receptor source: a man aged 18 to 30 in good health.

Note on this clone: A much bigger clone sits one base away, suggesting this may be a read error. Different DNA sequences within this sample yield the same CDR3. The chain couples TRBV6-5 to TRBJ2-7; 10 nucleotides line up with TRBD1. CDR1 MNHEY and CDR2 SVGAGI come from the germline V gene. The V gene end was trimmed by 2 bases and the J gene end by 2 bases; junction bases not matched to a gene: 3. The CDR3 has 15 residues. CDR3 DNA sequence: TGTGCCAGCAGTTACCGGGACAGGGGCACCTACGAGCAGTACTTC. Encoded protein: CASSYRDRGTYEQYF.

V gene TRBV7-2 combines with J gene TRBJ1-5; D uncertain. Germline V gives CDR1 SGHTA, CDR2 FQGNSA. The germline V and J ends were trimmed by 0 bases and 0 bases, with 9 bases remaining between them. This CDR3 is 16 amino acids long. The CDR3 sequence is CASSLATAHSNQPQHF. In DNA, the CDR3 is TGTGCCAGCAGCTTAGCTACAGCTCATAGCAATCAGCCCCAGCATTTT.

As DNA, the CDR3 is TGTGCCTGGAGTCGAAAGGGGGCTGGCACAGATACGCAGTATTTT. This gives the protein CAWSRKGAGTDTQYF. The chain recombines TRBV30 with TRBJ2-3; 7 bases align to TRBD1. Germline V CDR1 and CDR2: GTSNPN, SVGIG (reference sequence). CDR3 length: 15 amino acids. Unmatched junction bases numbered 6, after V lost 2 bases and J lost 1 base.

CDR3 in amino acids: CATSRDPNTGETQYF. The CDR3 DNA reads TGTGCCACCAGCAGAGATCCAAATACCGGGGAGACCCAGTACTTC. The chain couples TRBV15 to TRBJ2-5; D unclear. V was trimmed by 0 bases and J by 5 bases, leaving 13 bases between them. Germline V gene sequence: CDR1 LNHNV, CDR2 YYDKDF (reference sequence). This CDR3 spans 15 amino acids.

The CDR3 sequence is CASSLGSQGEQYF. CDR3 DNA: TGTGCCAGCAGCTTAGGGTCCCAGGGCGAGCAGTACTTC. The chain is built from TRBV11-2 and TRBJ2-7; TRBD1 is a possible D gene (5 bases). The CDR3 spans 13 residues. V was cut by 1 base and J by 6 bases, with 10 bases left in between. The germline CDR1 and CDR2 sequences are SGHAT and FQNNGV.

V and J are TRBV27 and TRBJ1-1, with 8 nucleotides matching TRBD1. The CDR3 spans 16 residues. V shed 2 bases, J shed 5 bases, and the junction held 10 bases outside the gene matches. CDR1 is MNHEY and CDR2 is SMNVEV in the germline V gene (reference sequence). The CDR3 DNA is TGTGCCAGCAGTTTAGAGGGGACAGGCCAGAGGACTGAAGCTTTCTTT. Translating it yields CASSLEGTGQRTEAFF.

This chain uses TRBV5-4 with TRBJ2-1; D gene unclear. CDR3 length: 15 amino acids. V shed 0 bases and J shed 0 bases, with 7 bases lying between them. Germline V gives CDR1 SGHNT, CDR2 YYREEE (reference sequence). The CDR3 spells CASSLDQSSYNEQFF. The CDR3 bases are TGTGCCAGCAGCTTGGACCAGAGCTCCTACAATGAGCAGTTCTTC.

This rearrangement joins TRBV19 to TRBJ2-6, with 9 nucleotides matching TRBD1. V shed 5 bases, J shed 0 bases, and the junction held 8 bases outside the gene matches. The CDR3 is 18 residues long. CDR1 LNHDA and CDR2 SQIVND come from the germline V gene (reference sequence). In DNA, the CDR3 is TGTGCCAGTAGTTCCCCCGGACAGGGGCCCTCTGGGGCCAACGTCCTGACTTTC. As protein: CASSSPGQGPSGANVLTF. Based on the CDR3 plus reference TRBV19 and TRBJ2-6, the full variable domain is DGGITQSPKYLFRKEGQNVTLSCEQNLNHDAMYWYRQDPGQGLRLIYYSQIVNDFQKGDIAEGYSVSREKKESFPLTVTSAQKNPTAFYLCASSSPGQGPSGANVLTFGAGSRLTVL.

This sequence joins TRBV4-1 and TRBJ1-2; possibly TRBD1 for D (5 bases). Germline CDR1 is MGHRA and CDR2 is YSYEKL. V lost 1 base and J lost 3, with 9 bases in between. The CDR3 has 14 amino acids. Here the CDR3 DNA reads TGCGCCAGCAGCCAAGTTGGGGGATACTATGGCTACACCTTC. Amino acids: CASSQVGGYYGYTF.

V and J are TRBV28 and TRBJ1-6; maybe TRBD1 (6 bases). Germline lookup yields CDR1 MDHEN and CDR2 SYDVKM. V lost 5 bases, J lost 3 bases, and 14 bases lay in between. This CDR3 comprises 16 residues. The CDR3 DNA reads as TGTGCCAGCAGTCTGGGACACAAGCTCTATAATTCACCCCTCCACTTT. Protein: CASSLGHKLYNSPLHF.

The chain employs TRBV11-3 and TRBJ2-1; the match to TRBD2 covers 7 bases. V lost 1 base and J lost 10; bases outside the gene matches: 10. The CDR3 has 15 residues. Germline lookup yields CDR1 SGHNT and CDR2 YENEEA. CDR3 loop: CASSLGGLDSREQFF. Written as DNA, the CDR3 is TGTGCCAGCAGCTTAGGTGGACTAGACTCACGCGAGCAGTTCTTC.

This clone was observed once. The chain has TRBV7-2 and TRBJ1-2; D may be TRBD1 (6 bases). V was trimmed by 4 bases and J by 4 bases, leaving 13 bases between them. Per germline, CDR1 SGHTA and CDR2 FQGNSA. There are 14 residues in the CDR3. The CDR3 DNA reads as TGTGCCAGCAGCTCCTTGACAGGCCCCTATGGCTACACCTTC. Translating it yields CASSSLTGPYGYTF.

The chain couples TRBV27 to TRBJ2-1; 10 bases are shared with TRBD2. Trimming removed 6 bases from V and 5 bases from J; junction bases left unmatched: 4. CDR3 length: 14 amino acids. Germline V gene sequence: CDR1 MNHEY, CDR2 SMNVEV (reference sequence). CDR3 sequence (DNA): TGTGCCAGCAGCGGGACTAGCGTAAACAATGAGCAGTTCTTC. Amino acids: CASSGTSVNNEQFF.

The rearrangement uses TRBV5-1 and TRBJ1-6; D perhaps matches TRBD1 (5 bases). The CDR3 is 15 residues long. Germline assignment: CDR1 SGHRS and CDR2 YFSETQ. The V and J ends lost 2 bases and 8 bases respectively, with 14 bases between them. The CDR3 DNA follows: TGCGCCAGCAGCTTCAACTTCTTAGGGGATTCACCCCTCCACTTT. This translates into CASSFNFLGDSPLHF.

The genes are TRBV6-5 and TRBJ2-2; D is possibly TRBD2 (5 bases). CDR3 length equals 15 residues. V lost 0 bases, J lost 5 bases, and 10 bases lay in between. CDR1 and CDR2 from the germline V gene are MNHEY and SVGAGI. CDR3 DNA: TGTGCCAGCAGTTACTCCAGTACGGGAACCGGGGAGCTGTTTTTT. Translated: CASSYSSTGTGELFF.

The rearrangement joins TRBV18 to TRBJ1-2; D not resolved. The germline gives CDR1 KGHSH, CDR2 LQKENI. This CDR3 region has 12 residues. Trimming left V 3 bases short and J 2 bases short, with 4 bases between. The CDR3 region has the DNA TGTGCCAGCTCACCTGCGAACTATGGCTACACCTTC. It yields the protein CASSPANYGYTF. Full variable domain (rest looked up from reference TRBV18 and TRBJ1-2): NAGVMQNPRHLVRRRGQEARLRCSPMKGHSHVYWYRQLPEEGLKFMVYLQKENIIDESGMPKERFSAEFPKEGPSILRIQQVVRGDSAAYFCASSPANYGYTFGSGTRLTVV.

This clone was counted a single time. The gene calls are TRBV25-1 and TRBJ2-7, with D unresolved. Germline CDR1 MGHDK, CDR2 SYGVNS. The V end lost 4 bases, the J end lost 2 bases, and 6 bases lay between the germline ends. The CDR3 consists of 12 residues. As DNA, the CDR3 is TGTGCCAGCAGTGGCGACACCTACGAGCAGTACTTC. Translating gives CASSGDTYEQYF.

The sample holds a few counts of this clone. This chain uses TRBV27 with TRBJ2-7; tentatively, D is TRBD2 (7 bases). Trimming left V 6 bases short and J 0 bases short, with 12 bases between. Germline CDR1 is MNHEY and CDR2 is SMNVEV (reference sequence). There are 14 residues in the CDR3. The CDR3 sequence: CASRQGGHSYEQYF. CDR3 sequence (DNA): TGTGCCAGCAGACAGGGAGGGCACTCCTACGAGCAGTACTTC.

The V gene is TRBV2, the J gene TRBJ2-1, with D perhaps TRBD2 (5 bases). The V and J ends lost 6 bases and 8 bases respectively, with 14 bases between them. Looked up from germline, CDR1 is SNHLY and CDR2 is FYNNEI. This CDR3 contains 13 residues. CDR3 in amino acids: CASRRTLRDEQFF. As DNA, the CDR3 is TGTGCCAGCAGGAGGACTCTAAGGGATGAGCAGTTCTTC. Based on the CDR3 plus reference TRBV2 and TRBJ2-1, the full variable domain is EPEVTQTPSHQVTQMGQEVILRCVPISNHLYFYWYRQILGQKVEFLVSFYNNEISEKSEIFDDQFSVERPDGSNFTLKIRSTKLEDSAMYFCASRRTLRDEQFFGPGTRLTVL.

The chain couples TRBV6-1 to TRBJ1-5; D not resolved. The length of the CDR3 is 15 residues. Looked up from germline, CDR1 is MNHNS and CDR2 is SASEGT. The V end lost 2 bases, the J end lost 0 bases, and 8 bases lay between the germline ends. In DNA, the CDR3 is TGTGCCAGCAGTGAATGGGGTACTAGCAATCAGCCCCAGCATTTT. Translated, it gives CASSEWGTSNQPQHF.

CDR3 protein: CASSRAGLGQETQYF. CDR3 nucleotide sequence: TGCGCCAGCAGCCGAGCGGGGCTTGGGCAAGAGACCCAGTACTTC. The chain combines TRBV4-1 with TRBJ2-5, with 7 positions matching TRBD2. Trimming cost V 4 bases and J 2 bases; bases outside gene matches: 7. This CDR3 has 15 amino acids. Germline-derived CDR1 and CDR2 are MGHRA and YSYEKL.

In the case of this clone: The same CDR3 also results from other DNA sequences found in this sample. The chain is built from TRBV9 and TRBJ2-1; TRBD2 matches 11 bases. CDR3 length equals 16 residues. V shed 1 base and J 0 bases; nucleotides not matched to a gene: 0. In germline, CDR1 is SGDLS, CDR2 YYNGEE. CDR3 nucleotides: TGTGCCAGCAGCGTAACTAGCGGGGGCTCCTACAATGAGCAGTTCTTC. Protein product: CASSVTSGGSYNEQFF.

J is TRBJ1-3 and V is TRBV6-5, with D uncertain. The CDR3 has 15 amino acids. Germline V CDR1 and CDR2: MNHEY, SVGAGI. V was clipped by 6 bases and J by 2 bases, with 14 bases between them. The CDR3 nucleotides read TGTGCCAGCAGAATGGACCCCTCGCCTGGAAACACCATATATTTT. Amino acid sequence: CASRMDPSPGNTIYF.

In its sample, this clone was seen once. The V gene is TRBV2, the J gene TRBJ2-7, with D possibly TRBD2 on 6 matching bases. V lost 3 bases to trimming and J lost 6 bases, with 15 bases between them. Germline V gives CDR1 SNHLY, CDR2 FYNNEI. This CDR3 is built from 14 residues. The CDR3 here is CASSDTTSLGEQYF. CDR3 coding DNA: TGTGCCAGCAGTGATACGACTAGTCTAGGCGAGCAGTACTTC.